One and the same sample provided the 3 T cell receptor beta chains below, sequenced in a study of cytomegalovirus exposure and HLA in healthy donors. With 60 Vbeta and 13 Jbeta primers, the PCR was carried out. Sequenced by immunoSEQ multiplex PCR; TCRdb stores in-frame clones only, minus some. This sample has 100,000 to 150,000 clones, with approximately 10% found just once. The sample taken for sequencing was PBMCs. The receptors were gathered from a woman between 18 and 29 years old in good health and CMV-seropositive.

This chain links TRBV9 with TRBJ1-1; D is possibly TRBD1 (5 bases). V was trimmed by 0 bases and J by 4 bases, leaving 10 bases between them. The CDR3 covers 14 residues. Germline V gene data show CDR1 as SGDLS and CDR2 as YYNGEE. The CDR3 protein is CASSVAGGGTEAFF. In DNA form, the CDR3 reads TGTGCCAGCAGCGTAGCGGGCGGGGGCACTGAAGCTTTCTTT.

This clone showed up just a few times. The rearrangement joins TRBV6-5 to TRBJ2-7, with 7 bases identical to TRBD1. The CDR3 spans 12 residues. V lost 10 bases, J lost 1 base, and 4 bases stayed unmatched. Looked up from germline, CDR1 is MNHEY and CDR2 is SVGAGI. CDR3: CATRQGSYEQYF. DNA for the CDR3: TGTGCCACACGACAGGGATCCTACGAGCAGTACTTC.

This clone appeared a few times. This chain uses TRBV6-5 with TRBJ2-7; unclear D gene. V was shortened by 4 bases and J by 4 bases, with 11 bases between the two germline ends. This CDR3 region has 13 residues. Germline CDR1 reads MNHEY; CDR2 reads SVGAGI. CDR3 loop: CASSSSNFYEQYF. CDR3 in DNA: TGTGCCAGCAGTTCTTCAAACTTTTACGAGCAGTACTTC.